The T cell receptor beta chain described here comes from a study of blood T cell repertoires in COVID-19. Study-wide background: COVID-19 samples from acute and convalescent phases originated in the United States, Italy and Spain.

Original data processing: How many nucleated cells were present was estimated from reference gene primer amplification. Using immunoSEQ multiplex PCR, the repertoire was profiled, and TCRdb retains in-frame clones only, with some absent. V, J and clone size reflect that table, while D and trimming were determined from the DNA. The table shows some 150,000 clones, with 88% occurring only once. The sample comprised peripheral blood. This TCR was recovered from a human donor in a cohort sampled during active COVID-19.

The CDR3 here is CASHPSGRAYEQFF. The CDR3, as DNA: TGTGCCAGCCACCCTAGCGGGAGGGCCTATGAGCAGTTCTTC. The chain uses TRBV6-5 and TRBJ2-1, with 12 bases lining up with TRBD2. After removal of 8 bases from V and 8 bases from J, the junction contained 7 bases not matched to a gene. The CDR3 has 14 amino acids. CDR1 is MNHEY and CDR2 is SVGAGI in the germline V gene.